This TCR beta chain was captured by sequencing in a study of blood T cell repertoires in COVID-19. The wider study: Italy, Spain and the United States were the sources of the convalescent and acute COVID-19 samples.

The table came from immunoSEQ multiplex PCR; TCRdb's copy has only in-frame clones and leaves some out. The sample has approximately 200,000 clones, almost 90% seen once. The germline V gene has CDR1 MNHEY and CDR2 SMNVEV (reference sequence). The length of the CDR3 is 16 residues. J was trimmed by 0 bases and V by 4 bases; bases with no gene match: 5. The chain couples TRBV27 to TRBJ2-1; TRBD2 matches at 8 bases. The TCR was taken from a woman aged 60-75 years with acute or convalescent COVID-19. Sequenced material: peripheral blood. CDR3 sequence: CASSWPRGGSYNEQFF. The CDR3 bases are TGTGCCAGCAGTTGGCCCCGGGGGGGCTCCTACAATGAGCAGTTCTTC.